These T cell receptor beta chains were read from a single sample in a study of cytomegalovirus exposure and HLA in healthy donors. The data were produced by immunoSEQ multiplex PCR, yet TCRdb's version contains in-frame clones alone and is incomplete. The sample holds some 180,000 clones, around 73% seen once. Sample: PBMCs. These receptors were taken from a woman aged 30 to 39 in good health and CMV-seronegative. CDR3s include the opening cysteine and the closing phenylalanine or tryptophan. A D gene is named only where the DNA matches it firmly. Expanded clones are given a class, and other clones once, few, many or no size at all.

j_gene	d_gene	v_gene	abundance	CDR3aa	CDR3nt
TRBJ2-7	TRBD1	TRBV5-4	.	CASSPLQGAYEQYF	TGTGCCAGCAGTCCGCTACAGGGGGCGTATGAGCAGTACTTC
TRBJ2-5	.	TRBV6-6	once	CASSYSPEGEETQYF	TGTGCCAGCAGTTACTCTCCGGAGGGAGAAGAGACCCAGTACTTC
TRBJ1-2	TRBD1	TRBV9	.	CASSGGTGDYGYTF	TGTGCCAGCAGCGGCGGGACAGGGGACTATGGCTACACCTTC
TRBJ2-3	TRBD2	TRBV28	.	CASRTSVTQYF	TGTGCCAGCAGGACTAGCGTTACGCAGTATTTT
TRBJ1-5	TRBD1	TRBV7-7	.	CASSSTGGSNQPQHF	TGTGCCAGCAGCTCCACAGGGGGAAGCAATCAGCCCCAGCATTTT
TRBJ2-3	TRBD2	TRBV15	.	CATSRGLAGEARTDTQYF	TGTGCCACCAGCAGAGGACTAGCGGGAGAAGCCCGAACAGATACGCAGTATTTT
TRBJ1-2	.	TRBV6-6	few	CASTRVPSYPNYGYTF	TGTGCCAGCACCAGGGTGCCTTCCTACCCTAACTATGGCTACACCTTC
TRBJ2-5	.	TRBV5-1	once	CASSLEDLGGETQYF	TGCGCCAGCAGCTTGGAGGATCTAGGAGGGGAGACCCAGTACTTC
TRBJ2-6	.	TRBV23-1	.	CASSQSAPSKISGANVLTF	TGCGCCAGCAGTCAATCGGCCCCTTCGAAGATCTCTGGGGCCAACGTCCTGACTTTC
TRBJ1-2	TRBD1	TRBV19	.	CASRRQGQLSYGYTF	TGTGCCAGTAGGCGACAGGGACAACTGAGCTATGGCTACACCTTC
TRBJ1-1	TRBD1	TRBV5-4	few	CASSTGRQGLNTEAFF	TGTGCCAGCAGCACGGGAAGACAGGGGTTGAACACTGAAGCTTTCTTT
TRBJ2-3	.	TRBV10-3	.	CAISETQGRSMADTQYF	TGTGCCATCAGTGAAACACAGGGTAGGAGTATGGCAGATACGCAGTATTTT
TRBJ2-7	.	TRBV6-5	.	CASSYSGHEQYF	TGTGCCAGCAGTTACAGCGGACACGAGCAGTACTTC
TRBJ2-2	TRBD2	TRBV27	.	CASSSLLARTGELFF	TGTGCCAGCAGTTCGCTACTAGCGCGAACCGGGGAGCTGTTTTTT
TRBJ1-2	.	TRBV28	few	CASSAGDGGGYTF	TGTGCCAGCAGTGCGGGCGACGGGGGTGGCTACACCTTC
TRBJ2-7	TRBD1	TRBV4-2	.	CASSQPGQGNEQYF	TGTGCCAGCAGCCAACCGGGACAGGGCAACGAGCAGTACTTC
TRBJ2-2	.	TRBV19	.	CASSIVEGRTGELFF	TGTGCCAGTAGTATAGTGGAGGGACGGACCGGGGAGCTGTTTTTT
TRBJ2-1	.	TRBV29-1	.	CSVETGQTSYNEQFF	TGCAGCGTTGAAACGGGACAAACATCCTACAATGAGCAGTTCTTC
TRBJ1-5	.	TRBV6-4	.	CASSWYPDQPQHF	TGTGCCAGCAGTTGGTATCCGGATCAGCCCCAGCATTTT
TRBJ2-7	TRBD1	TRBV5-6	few	CASSLGTGGEYEQYF	TGTGCCAGCAGCTTGGGAACAGGGGGCGAGTACGAGCAGTACTTC
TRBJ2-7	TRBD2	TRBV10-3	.	CAISEPWTSGSGLRDEQYF	TGTGCCATCAGTGAGCCTTGGACTAGCGGGAGCGGGTTACGTGACGAGCAGTACTTC
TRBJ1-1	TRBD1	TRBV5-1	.	CASSRGQGFVMNTEAFF	TGCGCCAGCAGCCGGGGACAGGGATTCGTTATGAACACTGAAGCTTTCTTT
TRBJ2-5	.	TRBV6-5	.	CASSYSSGEIGETQYF	TGTGCCAGCAGTTACTCCTCGGGGGAGATAGGAGAGACCCAGTACTTC
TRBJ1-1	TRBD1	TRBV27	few	CASSSPTGSTEAFF	TGTGCCAGCAGTTCACCGACAGGGAGCACTGAAGCTTTCTTT
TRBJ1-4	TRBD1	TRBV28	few	CATYRDRSSEKLFF	TGTGCCACCTACCGGGACAGGAGCTCGGAAAAACTGTTTTTT
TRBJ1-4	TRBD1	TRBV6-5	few	CASSFRQGNEKLFF	TGTGCCAGCAGTTTCAGACAGGGTAATGAAAAACTGTTTTTT
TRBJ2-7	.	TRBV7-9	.	CASSLAGGFSSYEQYF	TGTGCCAGCAGCTTAGCTGGAGGGTTTAGCTCCTACGAGCAGTACTTC
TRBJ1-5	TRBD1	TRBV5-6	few	CASSRGQGRNQPQHF	TGTGCCAGCAGCCGGGGACAGGGGAGGAATCAGCCCCAGCATTTT
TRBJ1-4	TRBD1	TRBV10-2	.	CASSDRGRLKEKLFF	TGCGCCAGCAGCGACAGGGGGCGATTGAAGGAAAAACTGTTTTTT
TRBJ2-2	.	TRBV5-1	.	CASSLLTRNTGELFF	TGCGCCAGCAGTTTATTGACAAGGAACACCGGGGAGCTGTTTTTT
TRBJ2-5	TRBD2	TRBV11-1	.	CASSRRLAGGWETQYF	TGTGCCAGCAGCCGGAGACTAGCGGGAGGCTGGGAGACCCAGTACTTC
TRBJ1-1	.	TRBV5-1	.	CASSLQGGRNTEAFF	TGCGCCAGCAGCTTACAGGGAGGGCGGAACACTGAAGCTTTCTTT
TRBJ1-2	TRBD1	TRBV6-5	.	CASSFSADRGPGYTF	TGTGCCAGCAGTTTTTCCGCGGACAGGGGGCCTGGCTACACCTTC
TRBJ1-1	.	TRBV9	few	CASSVARVSAEAFF	TGTGCCAGCAGCGTAGCACGGGTTTCGGCTGAAGCTTTCTTT
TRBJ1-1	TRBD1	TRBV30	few	CAWSPGGNTEAFF	TGTGCCTGGAGTCCAGGGGGGAACACTGAAGCTTTCTTT
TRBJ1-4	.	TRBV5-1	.	CASSDPPGGEKLFF	TGCGCCAGCAGCGATCCTCCGGGTGGAGAAAAACTGTTTTTT
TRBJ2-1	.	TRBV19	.	CASSPRGAAYNEQFF	TGTGCCAGTAGCCCCAGGGGGGCCGCCTACAATGAGCAGTTCTTC
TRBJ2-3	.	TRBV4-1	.	CASSQGGVPPHGDTQYF	TGCGCCAGCAGCCAAGGGGGGGTCCCCCCCCACGGAGATACGCAGTATTTT
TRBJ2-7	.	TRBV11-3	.	CASSLTDTYEQYF	TGTGCCAGCAGCTTGACAGATACTTACGAGCAGTACTTC
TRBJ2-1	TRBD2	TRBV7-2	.	CASSLYPSGKLSSYNEQFF	TGTGCCAGCAGCTTATATCCTAGCGGGAAGCTGAGCTCCTACAATGAGCAGTTCTTC
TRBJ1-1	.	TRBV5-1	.	CATSPQGAFTEAFF	TGCGCCACCAGTCCACAGGGTGCGTTCACTGAAGCTTTCTTT
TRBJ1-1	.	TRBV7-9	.	CASSPILAIKNTEAFF	TGTGCCAGCAGCCCGATCCTAGCGATAAAGAACACTGAAGCTTTCTTT
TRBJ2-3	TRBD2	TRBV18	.	CASSPLAGVSDTQYF	TGTGCCAGCTCACCCCTAGCGGGAGTATCGGATACGCAGTATTTT
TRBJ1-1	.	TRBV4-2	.	CASSQEGQGGVMNTEAFF	TGTGCCAGCAGCCAAGAAGGGCAGGGAGGGGTCATGAACACTGAAGCTTTCTTT
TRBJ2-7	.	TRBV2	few	CASSLREVEDEQYF	TGTGCCAGCAGTCTCAGGGAGGTGGAGGACGAGCAGTACTTC
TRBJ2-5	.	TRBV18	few	CASSPSVGQETQYF	TGTGCCAGCTCACCCTCAGTTGGCCAAGAGACCCAGTACTTC
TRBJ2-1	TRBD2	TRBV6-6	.	CASNYPTSGRVHEQFF	TGTGCCAGCAATTACCCGACTAGCGGGAGGGTCCATGAGCAGTTCTTC
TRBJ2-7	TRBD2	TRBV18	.	CASSPVPGLAGDTYF	TGTGCCAGCTCACCAGTCCCGGGACTAGCGGGAGATACGTACTTC
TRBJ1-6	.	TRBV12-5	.	CASGLVCLGGSYNSPLHF	TGTGCTAGTGGTTTGGTATGTTTGGGGGGCTCCTATAATTCACCCCTCCACTTT
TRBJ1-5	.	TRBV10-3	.	CAISGMGPNQPQHF	TGTGCCATCAGTGGAATGGGCCCTAATCAGCCCCAGCATTTT
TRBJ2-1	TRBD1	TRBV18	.	CASSPDRDSYNEQFF	TGTGCCAGCTCACCGGACAGGGACTCCTACAATGAGCAGTTCTTC